Following are 5 T cell receptor beta chains from one sample sequenced in a study of shared clonotypes between healthy human individuals. The table came from immunoSEQ multiplex PCR; TCRdb's copy has only in-frame clones and leaves some out. The sample includes about 1 million clones, around 78% of them seen just once. Sequenced sample: memory CD4+ T cells from PBMCs. Subset noted: CD45RA-negative fraction. The receptors were sampled from a man in his late teens or twenties in good health. Some clones in this sample may be carry-over from other donors' samples.

This clone was observed a few times. The chain recombines TRBV29-1 with TRBJ1-4, with a possible D match to TRBD1 (5 bases). The germline V and J ends were trimmed by 7 bases and 7 bases, with 7 bases remaining between them. The CDR3 has 10 amino acids. Germline assignment: CDR1 SQVTM and CDR2 ANQGSEA. CDR3: CSAGTEKLFF. CDR3 bases: TGCAGCGCTGGGACTGAAAAACTGTTTTTT.

The table lists this clone with a few counts. The chain combines TRBV28 with TRBJ2-6; D remains unclear. CDR3 length equals 16 residues. V was pared by 2 bases and J by 0 bases, with 8 bases between. Per the germline V gene, CDR1 is MDHEN and CDR2 is SYDVKM. The CDR3: CASSLQVISGANVLTF. CDR3 nucleotide sequence: TGTGCCAGCAGTTTACAGGTGATCTCTGGGGCCAACGTCCTGACTTTC.

The J gene is TRBJ1-3, the V gene TRBV9; D is uncertain. The CDR3 runs to 12 residues. Trimming shortened V by 5 bases and J by 3 bases, and 6 bases separated the two germline ends. Germline CDR1 and CDR2: SGDLS and YYNGEE. The CDR3 DNA reads TGTGCCAGCAGTCCGGATGGAAACACCATATATTTT. Translation: CASSPDGNTIYF.

The chain couples TRBV6-6 to TRBJ1-5; D is undetermined. There are 12 residues in the CDR3. V gave up 7 bases and J gave up 4 bases, with 8 bases separating them. Per the germline V gene, CDR1 is MNHNY and CDR2 is SVGAGI (reference sequence). The CDR3 bases are TGTGCCAGCACGCGAGGGAATCAGCCCCAGCATTTT. Its protein product is CASTRGNQPQHF.

The V call is TRBV18, the J call TRBJ2-7; 7 bases are a match to TRBD1. The CDR3 has 15 residues. Trimming took 3 bases from V and 6 from J; bases not matched to a gene: 11. The germline V gene encodes CDR1 KGHSH and CDR2 LQKENI. The CDR3: CASSPEQGIPSEQYF. The CDR3 nucleotides read TGTGCCAGCTCACCCGAACAGGGGATCCCCTCCGAGCAGTACTTC.